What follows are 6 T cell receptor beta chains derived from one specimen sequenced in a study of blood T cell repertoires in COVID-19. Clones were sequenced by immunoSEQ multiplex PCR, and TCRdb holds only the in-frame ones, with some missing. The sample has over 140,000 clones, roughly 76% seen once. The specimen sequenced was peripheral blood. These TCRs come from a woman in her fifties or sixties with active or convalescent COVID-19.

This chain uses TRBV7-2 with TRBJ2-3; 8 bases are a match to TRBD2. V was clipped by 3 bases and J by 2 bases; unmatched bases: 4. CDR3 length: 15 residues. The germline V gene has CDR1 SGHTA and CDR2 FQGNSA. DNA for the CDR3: TGTGCCAGCAGCTTTAGAGCGGGAGACACAGATACGCAGTATTTT. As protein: CASSFRAGDTDTQYF.

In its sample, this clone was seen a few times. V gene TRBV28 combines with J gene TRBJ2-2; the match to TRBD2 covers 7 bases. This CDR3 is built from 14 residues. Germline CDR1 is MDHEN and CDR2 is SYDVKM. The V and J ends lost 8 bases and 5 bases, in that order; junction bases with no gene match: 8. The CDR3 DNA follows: TGTGCCAGCTTGGAGCGGGGATGGACCGGGGAGCTGTTTTTT. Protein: CASLERGWTGELFF. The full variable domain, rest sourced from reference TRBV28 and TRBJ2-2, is DVKVTQSSRYLVKRTGEKVFLECVQDMDHENMFWYRQDPGLGLRLIYFSYDVKMKEKGDIPEGYSVSREKKERFSLILESASTNQTSMYLCASLERGWTGELFFGEGSRLTVL.

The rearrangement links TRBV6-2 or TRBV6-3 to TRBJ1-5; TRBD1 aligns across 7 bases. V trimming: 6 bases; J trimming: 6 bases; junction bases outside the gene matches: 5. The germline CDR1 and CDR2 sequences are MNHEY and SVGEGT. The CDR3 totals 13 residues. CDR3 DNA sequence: TGTGCCAGCAGCAAAGGACAGGCTCAGCCCCAGCATTTT. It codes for CASSKGQAQPQHF.

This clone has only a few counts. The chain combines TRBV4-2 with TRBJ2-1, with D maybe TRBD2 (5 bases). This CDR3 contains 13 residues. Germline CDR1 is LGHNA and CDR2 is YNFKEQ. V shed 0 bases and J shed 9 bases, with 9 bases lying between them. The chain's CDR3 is CASSQDVAGEQFF. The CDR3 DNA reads TGTGCCAGCAGCCAAGATGTCGCGGGTGAGCAGTTCTTC.

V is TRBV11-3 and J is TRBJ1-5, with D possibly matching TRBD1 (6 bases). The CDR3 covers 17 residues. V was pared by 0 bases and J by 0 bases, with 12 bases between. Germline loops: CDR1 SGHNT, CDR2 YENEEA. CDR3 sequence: CASSLDWEGGSNQPQHF. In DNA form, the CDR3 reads TGTGCCAGCAGCTTAGATTGGGAGGGGGGTAGCAATCAGCCCCAGCATTTT.

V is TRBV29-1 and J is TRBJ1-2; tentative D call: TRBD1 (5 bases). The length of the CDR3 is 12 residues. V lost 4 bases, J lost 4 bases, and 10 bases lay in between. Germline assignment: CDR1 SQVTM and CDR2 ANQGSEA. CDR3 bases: TGCAGCGTTGGGACACCTCGCTATGGCTACACCTTC. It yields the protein CSVGTPRYGYTF.